This T cell receptor beta chain was retrieved from a study of OX40 agonist ivuxolimab in advanced cancers. Findings and caveats of the study: Clonal expansion from baseline to week 6 occurred in both CD4+ and CD8+ T cells. Among T cells, CD8+ cells averaged more expanded clones than CD4+ cells.

Blood draws occurred at baseline, cycle 4 day 1, and cycle 7 day 1. The data were produced by immunoSEQ multiplex PCR, yet TCRdb's version contains in-frame clones alone and is incomplete. Among 65,000 to 70,000 clones, over 75% were seen once, and the ten largest hold roughly 6.5%. Germline trimming cut 3 bases from V and 7 bases from J; bases unmatched to any gene: 8. The CDR3 extends over 15 amino acids. Germline V lookup: CDR1 PRHDT, CDR2 FYEKMQ (reference sequence). As for this clone: The antigen remains undetermined.

Sample: CD4+ or CD8+ T cells sorted from blood, taken in a trial of the OX40 agonist ivuxolimab. The receptor comes from an adult with an advanced solid tumor such as melanoma, head and neck, liver or kidney cancer. The chain couples TRBV13 to TRBJ1-2, with TRBD1 matching 10 bases. The CDR3 nucleotides are TGTGCCAGCAGCTTGGTGGGACAGGGGCCCCCTGGCTACACCTTC. As protein: CASSLVGQGPPGYTF.